This T cell receptor (beta chain) appears in the sequencing data of a study of blood T cell repertoires in COVID-19 (dated by TCRdb to 2019 to 2021). About the full investigation: Samples covering the acute and convalescent phases of COVID-19 were provided by collaborators in the United States, Italy and Spain. The material from the prospective study consisted of cDNA or gDNA derived from T cells, B-cell-depleted T cells, or PBMCs. The dataset comprised deeply sampled blood TCRbeta repertoires from subjects exposed to, actively infected with, or recovered from COVID-19. A freely available public database, intended as a resource for researchers studying the immune response to SARS-CoV-2, is where the repertoires were released. Samples were obtained from the ongoing ImmuneRACE study (first 160 participants) and from approximately 1,200 subjects provided by 6 global collaborators. A de-identified subject ID, COVID-19 status, age in years and sex were almost always included in the sample metadata. Where HLA class I and class II types were available, the types were taken from metadata supplied by the sample provider, not from assay-based typing.

V drops 3 bases and J drops 1 base, leaving 12 bases in between. The germline V gene (reference sequence) sets CDR1 to GTSNPN and CDR2 to SVGIG. Its CDR3 holds 14 amino acids, cysteine through phenylalanine. Only the CDR3 portion is preserved as DNA: 42 bases, with reading frame beginning at the first base. Concerning this clone: Its antigen is currently not known. Base qualities are missing; no much larger clone stands one base away.

Results and caveats for the whole study, not just this receptor: Clinical and demographic metadata were provided uncurated, with the amount varying by source and participant.

TCRbeta CDR3 regions were amplified from genomic DNA using the immunoSEQ Assay, a bias-controlled multiplex PCR. As for the original processing: Nucleated cell counts per sample were estimated from amplification of reference gene primers within the assay. To quantify the absolute abundance of each unique TCRbeta CDR3 rearrangement, sequence reads were collapsed and filtered. Productive Simpson clonality was computed per sample as the square root of Simpson's diversity index over productive rearrangements. TCRdb limited this immuneACCESS table to in-frame rearrangements with V and J called. A share of clones is missing; checked studies link under half to unresolved V genes, and the rest is unexplained. That table is the source of V, J and clone size, and D and trimming were worked out from the DNA. The sample yields fewer than 350,000 clones; around 84% were counted once. Of the sample, under 3% is held by the ten largest clones.

Enrolling through a virtual design, the prospective study's participants ranged in age from roughly 18 to 89 years and lived across 24 United States geographic areas. In the prospective study, cohorts were assigned on the basis of participant-reported clinical history obtained from a screening survey and a study questionnaire. Recovered participants in ImmuneRACE Cohort 3 were defined as having two consecutive negative NP/OP PCR tests, clearance from a healthcare professional, or resolution of symptoms. In the prospective study, mobile phlebotomists collected whole blood, serum and a nasopharyngeal or oropharyngeal swab from each participant. Over a roughly 2-month period, participants in the prospective study had the option of providing additional blood draws and questionnaires. Prospective study blood samples were shipped either frozen or at room temperature before DNA extraction.

The sequence is built from TRBV30 and TRBJ1-1, with the D gene call left open. Sequencing was carried out using PBMCs or T cells enriched from blood (not recorded which). This receptor was identified in a woman aged 50 to 60 who had recovered from COVID-19. The CDR3 region has the sequence CAWRLFGTNTEAFF. The nucleotides read TGTGCCTGGAGGTTATTCGGTACGAACACTGAAGCTTTCTTT.